This TCR beta chain was recovered during a study of cytomegalovirus exposure and HLA in healthy donors. General observations from the study: Analysis was carried out at a later point, and it linked a missense DCLRE1C variant to TCR beta V- and J-gene trimming.

About this clone: The antigen is undetermined.

This CDR3 has 14 residues. V was trimmed by 4 bases and J by 5 bases, leaving 13 bases between them. Germline assignment: CDR1 SGHRS and CDR2 YFSETQ. Primers for the PCR totalled 60 Vbeta and 13 Jbeta. Generated by immunoSEQ multiplex PCR, the TCRdb table keeps only in-frame clones and is missing some. The ten top clones account for approximately 0.88%, within a sample of over 120,000 clones. The sequencing input was PBMCs. The TCR was taken from a male donor in good health and CMV-seronegative. The chain uses TRBV5-1 and TRBJ2-1; a weak D match, TRBD2 (6 bases). Written as DNA, the CDR3 is TGCGCCAGCAGCCGGAGGGGACCTGACAATGAGCAGTTCTTC. It codes for CASSRRGPDNEQFF.